The rows below give T cell receptor beta chains drawn from one sample of a study of graft-versus-host responses after intestinal transplantation. Their specific antigens are unknown. Some clones are missing from TCRdb's copy, which holds only in-frame ones; the method was immunoSEQ multiplex PCR. The sample carries approximately 81,000 clones, around 86% recorded once. The sequenced sample was unstimulated CD8+ T cells sorted from spleen or lymph node cells, obtained before transplant. The receptors were sampled from a human donor who was the organ donor for an intestinal transplant. Each CDR3 is given with its conserved first and last residue. Clone size is shown for a subset of rows, as once, few, many or a class of expanded clone.

v_call: TRBV25-1; clone_size: -; j_call: TRBJ1-2; cdr3_aa: CASSDEQIYGYTF
v_call: TRBV19; clone_size: -; j_call: TRBJ1-2; cdr3_aa: CASSIIGQGNYGYTF
v_call: TRBV5-1; clone_size: -; j_call: TRBJ1-1; cdr3_aa: CASSLALSPEAFF
v_call: TRBV5-6; clone_size: -; j_call: TRBJ2-3; cdr3_aa: CASSPPGQMTDTQYF
v_call: TRBV28; clone_size: -; j_call: TRBJ2-5; cdr3_aa: CASSLGTRTSGAQETQYF
v_call: TRBV5-1; clone_size: -; j_call: TRBJ2-7; cdr3_aa: CASSLVDRGTYEQYF
v_call: TRBV2; clone_size: -; j_call: TRBJ2-5; cdr3_aa: CASRGLGKLETQYF
v_call: TRBV6-5; clone_size: -; j_call: TRBJ2-2; cdr3_aa: CASSSDREGGELFF
v_call: TRBV10-3; clone_size: -; j_call: TRBJ2-7; cdr3_aa: CAISESLGQGEQYF
v_call: TRBV18; clone_size: few; j_call: TRBJ2-7; cdr3_aa: CASSHLLQGSPYEQYF
v_call: TRBV2; clone_size: -; j_call: TRBJ2-5; cdr3_aa: CASEERGGQETQYF
v_call: TRBV5-4; clone_size: -; j_call: TRBJ2-2; cdr3_aa: CASSLGSFANTGELFF
v_call: TRBV2; clone_size: -; j_call: TRBJ1-5; cdr3_aa: CASTGTGTISNQPQHF
v_call: TRBV6-5; clone_size: -; j_call: TRBJ1-6; cdr3_aa: CASSYSNAQNSPLHF
v_call: TRBV2; clone_size: -; j_call: TRBJ1-3; cdr3_aa: CASSEDGGRGNTIYF
v_call: TRBV9; clone_size: -; j_call: TRBJ1-4; cdr3_aa: CASSTPGTGDEKLFF
v_call: TRBV5-1; clone_size: -; j_call: TRBJ2-7; cdr3_aa: CASSSFTGTREQYF
v_call: TRBV27; clone_size: -; j_call: TRBJ2-7; cdr3_aa: CASKVMSSEQYF
v_call: TRBV6-5; clone_size: -; j_call: TRBJ2-3; cdr3_aa: CASSYGGGSTDTQYF
v_call: TRBV7-2; clone_size: -; j_call: TRBJ1-2; cdr3_aa: CASSLIGHYGYTF
v_call: TRBV12-5; clone_size: -; j_call: TRBJ2-1; cdr3_aa: CASGLDPGGSPNYNEQFF
v_call: TRBV6-1; clone_size: -; j_call: TRBJ2-1; cdr3_aa: CATVGAVWGNEQFF
v_call: TRBV6-1; clone_size: -; j_call: TRBJ1-6; cdr3_aa: CASSGRTGGFWGSPLHF
v_call: TRBV10-3; clone_size: few; j_call: TRBJ1-2; cdr3_aa: CAISALEGDGYTF
v_call: TRBV14; clone_size: -; j_call: TRBJ1-1; cdr3_aa: CASSQDGPGNTEAFF
v_call: TRBV4-1; clone_size: -; j_call: TRBJ2-7; cdr3_aa: CASSQDFFTAPYEQYF
v_call: TRBV6-1; clone_size: -; j_call: TRBJ1-5; cdr3_aa: CASGLDRINDQPQHF
v_call: TRBV2; clone_size: -; j_call: TRBJ2-1; cdr3_aa: CASSDTSGGDLF
v_call: TRBV7-9; clone_size: -; j_call: TRBJ1-2; cdr3_aa: CASIHDGGNYGYTF
v_call: TRBV5-6; clone_size: once; j_call: TRBJ2-2; cdr3_aa: CASSLGTGEGTGELFF
v_call: TRBV5-5; clone_size: -; j_call: TRBJ2-7; cdr3_aa: CASTLGTPAGPGYEQYF
v_call: TRBV6-1; clone_size: -; j_call: TRBJ2-7; cdr3_aa: CASWDRLSYEQYF
v_call: TRBV28; clone_size: -; j_call: TRBJ1-5; cdr3_aa: CASSLSGINQPQHF
v_call: TRBV9; clone_size: -; j_call: TRBJ2-3; cdr3_aa: CASSVGTGLHTDTQYF
v_call: TRBV7-3; clone_size: -; j_call: TRBJ1-1; cdr3_aa: CASSLTGLTEAFF
v_call: TRBV15; clone_size: -; j_call: TRBJ2-2; cdr3_aa: CATSRAPGLFDGELFF
v_call: TRBV10-3; clone_size: -; j_call: TRBJ1-2; cdr3_aa: CAISETSGARGPYGYTF
v_call: TRBV4-1; clone_size: -; j_call: TRBJ2-4; cdr3_aa: CASSQDLGGGNIQYF
v_call: TRBV7-9; clone_size: -; j_call: TRBJ1-2; cdr3_aa: CASSPTGYYGYTF
v_call: TRBV30; clone_size: -; j_call: TRBJ2-7; cdr3_aa: CAWSERAAGYYEQYF
v_call: TRBV7-3; clone_size: -; j_call: TRBJ2-3; cdr3_aa: CASSVSGGALDTQYF
v_call: TRBV5-6; clone_size: -; j_call: TRBJ2-2; cdr3_aa: CASSSSNTGELFF
v_call: TRBV9; clone_size: -; j_call: TRBJ2-3; cdr3_aa: CASSVGSLTDTQYF
v_call: TRBV10-2; clone_size: once; j_call: TRBJ1-5; cdr3_aa: CASTKGDHNQPQHF
v_call: TRBV7-3; clone_size: once; j_call: TRBJ2-1; cdr3_aa: CASSFLAGGDNEQFF
v_call: TRBV10-3; clone_size: -; j_call: TRBJ2-3; cdr3_aa: CAISRVKGQSSTDTQYF
v_call: TRBV5-1; clone_size: -; j_call: TRBJ2-1; cdr3_aa: CASTGGNEQFF
v_call: TRBV19; clone_size: -; j_call: TRBJ1-1; cdr3_aa: CASFRQGAMNTEAFF
v_call: TRBV11-2; clone_size: -; j_call: TRBJ2-3; cdr3_aa: CASSLDLISSDTQYF
v_call: TRBV6-1; clone_size: -; j_call: TRBJ1-1; cdr3_aa: CASSEREHTEAFF
v_call: TRBV5-6; clone_size: once; j_call: TRBJ1-1; cdr3_aa: CASSYGTGILNTEAFF
v_call: TRBV6-5; clone_size: -; j_call: TRBJ2-5; cdr3_aa: CASSIAEQETQYF
v_call: TRBV10-3; clone_size: few; j_call: TRBJ2-7; cdr3_aa: CAISRNYIRIASYEQYF
v_call: TRBV9; clone_size: -; j_call: TRBJ1-2; cdr3_aa: CASSPSVPSGNYGYTF
v_call: TRBV6-4; clone_size: -; j_call: TRBJ2-3; cdr3_aa: CASSGGGVDTQYF